Sequencing of this T cell receptor beta chain was carried out in a study of blood T cells in healthy people across ages. Whole-study context: Template switching picked up about one barcoded beta molecule for each two T cells. Regarding the study as a whole: Naive CD4+ cell counts and diversity both ran higher in long-lived than in aged donors.

Regarding this clonotype: No antigen is known for it. At one end the junction does not follow the germline gene, possibly because of a read error.

PCR was performed a second time for 7 to 11 cycles using a sample-barcoded 5' primer and a J-beta primer mix. Sequencing yielded, for each sample, at least 2.5 million paired-end reads carrying CDR3. TCRdb analysed the 5' RACE reads with MiXCR anew, one entry per CDR3 protein. The data show 1.5 million to 1.9 million distinct CDR3 sequences, approximately 43% seen once. The sequence came from a young woman in good health. The sequencing sample was made of blood.

The CDR3 DNA reads as TGCGCCAGCAGTTTAGCCGGAGGCTCCTACGAGGAGTACTTC. Translation gives CASSLAGGSYEEYF. The chain has TRBV12-3 or TRBV12-4 and TRBJ2-7; D possibly corresponds to TRBD2 (5 bases). CDR3 length: 14 amino acids.